This TCR beta chain originates from a study of CD8 T cells in Susac syndrome. Germline-derived CDR1 and CDR2 are LNHNV and YYDKDF (reference sequence). The ends were cut back, 5 bases at V and 5 bases at J, with 16 bases in the middle. The CDR3 consists of 14 residues. Random hexamers were used to reverse transcribe an amount of roughly 0.5 to 1 ug RNA. The TCR beta CDR3 was amplified by immunoSEQ multiplex PCR across 54 Vbeta, 13 Jbeta. A single record per CDR3 protein comes from TCRdb applying MiXCR to the immunoSEQ multiplex PCR reads. The sample consists of roughly 200,000 distinct CDR3 sequences, around 93% of them appearing once.

This rearrangement joins TRBV15 to TRBJ2-7; no firm D call. The sample comprised CD4+ T cells from PBMCs. The sequence was collected from a human donor with multiple sclerosis. CDR3 in amino acids: CATSLLTDKDEQYF. The CDR3 DNA reads as TGTGCCACCAGCCTTCTGACCGACAAGGACGAGCAGTACTTC. The full variable domain, with the rest looked up from reference TRBV15 and TRBJ2-7, is DAMVIQNPRYQVTQFGKPVTLSCSQTLNHNVMYWYQQKSSQAPKLLFHYYDKDFNNEADTPDNFQSRRPNTSFCFLDIRSPGLGDTAMYLCATSLLTDKDEQYFGPGTRLTVT.